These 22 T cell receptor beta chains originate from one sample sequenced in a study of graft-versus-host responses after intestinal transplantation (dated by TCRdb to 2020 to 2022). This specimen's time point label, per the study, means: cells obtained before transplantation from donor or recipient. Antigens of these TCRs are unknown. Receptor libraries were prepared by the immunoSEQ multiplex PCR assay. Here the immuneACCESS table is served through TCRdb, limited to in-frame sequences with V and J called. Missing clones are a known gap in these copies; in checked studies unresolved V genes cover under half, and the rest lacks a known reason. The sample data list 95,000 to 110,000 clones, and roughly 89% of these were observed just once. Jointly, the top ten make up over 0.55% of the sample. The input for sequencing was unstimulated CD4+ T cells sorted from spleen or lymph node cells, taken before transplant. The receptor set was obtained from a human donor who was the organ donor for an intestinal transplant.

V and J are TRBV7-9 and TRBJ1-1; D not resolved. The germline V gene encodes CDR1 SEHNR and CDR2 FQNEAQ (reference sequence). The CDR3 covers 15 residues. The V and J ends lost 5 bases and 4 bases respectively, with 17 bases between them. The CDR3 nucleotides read TGTGCCAGCAGCGCCATTCCAAACCGGGGCACTGAAGCTTTCTTT. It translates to CASSAIPNRGTEAFF.

The CDR3 DNA follows: TGTGCTAGTGGTCCAACTAGCGGGGGGGTGGTGGAGACCCAGTACTTC. Translated, it gives CASGPTSGGVVETQYF. This chain joins TRBV12-5 and TRBJ2-5, with TRBD2 identical over 13 bases. The CDR3 length is 16 residues. CDR1 and CDR2 (germline): LGHNT, FRNRAP. With V trimmed by 5 bases and J by 5 bases, 8 bases remained unmatched.

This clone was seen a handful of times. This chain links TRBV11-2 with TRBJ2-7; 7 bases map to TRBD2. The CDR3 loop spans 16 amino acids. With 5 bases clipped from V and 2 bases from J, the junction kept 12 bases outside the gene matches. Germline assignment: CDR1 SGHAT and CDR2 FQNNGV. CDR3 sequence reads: CASSPGGAGRAYEQYF. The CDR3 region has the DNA TGTGCCAGCAGCCCCGGGGGAGCGGGGCGAGCCTACGAGCAGTACTTC. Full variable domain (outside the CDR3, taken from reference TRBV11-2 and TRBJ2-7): EAGVAQSPRYKIIEKRQSVAFWCNPISGHATLYWYQQILGQGPKLLIQFQNNGVVDDSQLPKDRFSAERLKGVDSTLKIQPAKLEDSAVYLCASSPGGAGRAYEQYFGPGTRLTVT.

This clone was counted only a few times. The CDR3 sequence: CASSWDRQETQYF. The CDR3 DNA follows: TGTGCCAGCAGTTGGGACAGACAAGAGACCCAGTACTTC. The V gene is TRBV7-8, the J gene TRBJ2-5; TRBD1 matches at 7 bases. Germline V gives CDR1 SGHVS, CDR2 FQNEAQ. The CDR3 length is 13 residues. With 6 bases clipped from V and 2 bases from J, the junction kept 3 bases outside the gene matches.

The CDR3 region is CASSPTGQNTGELFF. CDR3 sequence (DNA): TGCGCCAGCAGCCCAACAGGTCAAAACACCGGGGAGCTGTTTTTT. This chain joins TRBV5-1 and TRBJ2-2; D possibly corresponds to TRBD1 (5 bases). Trimming shortened V by 4 bases and J by 2 bases, and 12 bases separated the two germline ends. CDR3 size: 15 residues. The germline V gene encodes CDR1 SGHRS and CDR2 YFSETQ.

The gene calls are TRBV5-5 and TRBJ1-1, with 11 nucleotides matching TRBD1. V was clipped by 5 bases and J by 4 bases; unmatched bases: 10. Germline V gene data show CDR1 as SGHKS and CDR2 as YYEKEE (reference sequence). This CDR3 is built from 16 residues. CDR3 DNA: TGTGCCAGCAGTTTAGTTTCGGGGACAGGGGGCACTGAAGCTTTCTTT. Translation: CASSLVSGTGGTEAFF.

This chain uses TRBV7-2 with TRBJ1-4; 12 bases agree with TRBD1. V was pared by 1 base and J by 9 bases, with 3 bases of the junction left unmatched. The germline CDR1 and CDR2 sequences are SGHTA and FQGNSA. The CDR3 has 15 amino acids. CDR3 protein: CASSLEGTGGKKLFF. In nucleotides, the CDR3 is TGTGCCAGCAGCTTAGAAGGGACAGGGGGCAAAAAACTGTTTTTT.

The CDR3 DNA is TGTGCCAGCAGCGTAGTAGGTCTAGCGGGAACCGGGGAGCTGTTTTTT. Translated, it gives CASSVVGLAGTGELFF. V and J are TRBV9 and TRBJ2-2; 9 bases line up with TRBD2. CDR1 is SGDLS, CDR2 YYNGEE, per germline. The CDR3 contains 16 residues. The junction had 5 bases not matched to a gene; V was cut back by 0 bases and J by 5 bases.

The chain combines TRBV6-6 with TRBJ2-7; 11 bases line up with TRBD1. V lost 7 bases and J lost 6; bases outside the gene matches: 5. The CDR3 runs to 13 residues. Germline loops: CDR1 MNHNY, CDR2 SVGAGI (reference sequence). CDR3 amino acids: CASTPDRGLEQYF. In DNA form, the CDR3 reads TGTGCCAGCACCCCGGACAGGGGGCTCGAGCAGTACTTC.

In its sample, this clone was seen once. CDR3 sequence: CASSLVAGVRNSPLHF. The CDR3 DNA reads as TGTGCCAGCAGCTTAGTGGCGGGGGTGCGTAATTCACCCCTCCACTTT. The chain combines TRBV7-9 with TRBJ1-6, with a weak D call TRBD1 (5 bases). V gave up 1 base and J gave up 6 bases, with 13 bases separating them. The length of the CDR3 is 16 residues. CDR1 SEHNR and CDR2 FQNEAQ come from the germline V gene (reference sequence).

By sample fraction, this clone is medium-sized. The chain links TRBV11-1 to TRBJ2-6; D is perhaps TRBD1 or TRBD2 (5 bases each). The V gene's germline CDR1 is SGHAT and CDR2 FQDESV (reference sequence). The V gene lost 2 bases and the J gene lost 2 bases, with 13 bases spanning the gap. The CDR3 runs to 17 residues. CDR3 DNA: TGTGCCAGCAGCTTACGGGGTGGGGGAACTGGGGCCAACGTCCTGACTTTC. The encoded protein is CASSLRGGGTGANVLTF. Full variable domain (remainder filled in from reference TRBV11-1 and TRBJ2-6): EAEVAQSPRYKITEKSQAVAFWCDPISGHATLYWYRQILGQGPELLVQFQDESVVDDSQLPKDRFSAERLKGVDSTLKIQPAELGDSAMYLCASSLRGGGTGANVLTFGAGSRLTVL.

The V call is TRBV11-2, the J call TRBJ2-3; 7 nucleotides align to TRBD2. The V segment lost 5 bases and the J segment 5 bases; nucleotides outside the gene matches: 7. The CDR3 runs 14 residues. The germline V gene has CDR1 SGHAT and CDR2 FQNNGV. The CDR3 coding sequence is TGTGCCAGCAGCCTGCGGGGGACCGTAGATACGCAGTATTTT. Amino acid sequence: CASSLRGTVDTQYF.

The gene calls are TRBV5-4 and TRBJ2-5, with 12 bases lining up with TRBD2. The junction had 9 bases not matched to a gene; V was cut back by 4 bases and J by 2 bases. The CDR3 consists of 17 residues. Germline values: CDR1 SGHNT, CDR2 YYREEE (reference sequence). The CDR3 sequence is CASSPRTSGTLQETQYF. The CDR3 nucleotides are TGTGCCAGCAGCCCCCGGACTAGCGGGACACTACAAGAGACCCAGTACTTC.

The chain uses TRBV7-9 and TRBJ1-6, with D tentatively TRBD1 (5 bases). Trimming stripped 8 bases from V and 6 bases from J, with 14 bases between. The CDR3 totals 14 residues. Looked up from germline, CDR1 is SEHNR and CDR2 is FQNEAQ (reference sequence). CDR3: CASVRGGSNSPLHF. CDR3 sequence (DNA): TGTGCCAGCGTCCGCGGGGGTTCTAATTCACCCCTCCACTTT.

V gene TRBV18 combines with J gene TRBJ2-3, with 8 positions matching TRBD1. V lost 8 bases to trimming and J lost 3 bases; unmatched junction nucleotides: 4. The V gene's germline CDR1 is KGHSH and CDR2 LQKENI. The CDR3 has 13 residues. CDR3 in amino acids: CASTRTGTDTQYF. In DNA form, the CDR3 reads TGTGCCAGCACACGGACAGGGACAGATACGCAGTATTTT.

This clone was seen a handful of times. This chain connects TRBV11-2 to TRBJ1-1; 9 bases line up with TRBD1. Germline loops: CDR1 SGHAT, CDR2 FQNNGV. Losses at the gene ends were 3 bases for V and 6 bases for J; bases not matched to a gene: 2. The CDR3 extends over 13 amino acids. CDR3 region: CASSFGTGSEAFF. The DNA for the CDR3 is TGTGCCAGCAGCTTTGGGACAGGGTCTGAAGCTTTCTTT.

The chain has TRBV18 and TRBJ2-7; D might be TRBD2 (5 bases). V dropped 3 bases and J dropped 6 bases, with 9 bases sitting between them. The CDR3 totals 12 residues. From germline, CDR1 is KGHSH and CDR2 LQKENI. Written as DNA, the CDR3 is TGTGCCAGCTCACCGGGAGCCTTCGAGCAGTACTTC. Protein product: CASSPGAFEQYF.

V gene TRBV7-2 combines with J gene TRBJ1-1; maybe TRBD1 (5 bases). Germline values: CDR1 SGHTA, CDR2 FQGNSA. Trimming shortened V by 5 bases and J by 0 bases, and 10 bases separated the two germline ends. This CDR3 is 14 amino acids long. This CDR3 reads CASSQRQMNTEAFF. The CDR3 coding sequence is TGTGCCAGCAGCCAGAGACAGATGAACACTGAAGCTTTCTTT.

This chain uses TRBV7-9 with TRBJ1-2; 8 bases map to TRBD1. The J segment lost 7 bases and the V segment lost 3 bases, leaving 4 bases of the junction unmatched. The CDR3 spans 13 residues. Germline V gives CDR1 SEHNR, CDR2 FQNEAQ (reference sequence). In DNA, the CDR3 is TGTGCCAGCAGCTTTGGACAGGGAGCTGGCTACACCTTC. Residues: CASSFGQGAGYTF.

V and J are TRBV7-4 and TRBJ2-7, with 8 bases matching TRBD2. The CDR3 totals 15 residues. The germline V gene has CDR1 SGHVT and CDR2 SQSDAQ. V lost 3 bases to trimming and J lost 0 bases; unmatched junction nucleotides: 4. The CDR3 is CASSLWAGGSYEQYF. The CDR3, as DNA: TGTGCCAGCAGCTTGTGGGCGGGAGGCTCCTACGAGCAGTACTTC.

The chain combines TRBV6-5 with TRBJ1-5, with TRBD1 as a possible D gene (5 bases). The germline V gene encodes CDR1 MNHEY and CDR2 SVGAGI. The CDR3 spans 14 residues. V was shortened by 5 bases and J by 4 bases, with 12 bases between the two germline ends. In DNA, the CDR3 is TGTGCCAGCAGTGACGTTCGACAGAATCAGCCCCAGCATTTT. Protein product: CASSDVRQNQPQHF.

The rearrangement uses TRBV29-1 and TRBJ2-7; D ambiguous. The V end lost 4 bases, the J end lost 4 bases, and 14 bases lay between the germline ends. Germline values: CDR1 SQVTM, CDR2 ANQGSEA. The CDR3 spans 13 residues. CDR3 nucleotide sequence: TGCAGCGTTGGCGATAGTAGTGATTACGAGCAGTACTTC. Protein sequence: CSVGDSSDYEQYF.